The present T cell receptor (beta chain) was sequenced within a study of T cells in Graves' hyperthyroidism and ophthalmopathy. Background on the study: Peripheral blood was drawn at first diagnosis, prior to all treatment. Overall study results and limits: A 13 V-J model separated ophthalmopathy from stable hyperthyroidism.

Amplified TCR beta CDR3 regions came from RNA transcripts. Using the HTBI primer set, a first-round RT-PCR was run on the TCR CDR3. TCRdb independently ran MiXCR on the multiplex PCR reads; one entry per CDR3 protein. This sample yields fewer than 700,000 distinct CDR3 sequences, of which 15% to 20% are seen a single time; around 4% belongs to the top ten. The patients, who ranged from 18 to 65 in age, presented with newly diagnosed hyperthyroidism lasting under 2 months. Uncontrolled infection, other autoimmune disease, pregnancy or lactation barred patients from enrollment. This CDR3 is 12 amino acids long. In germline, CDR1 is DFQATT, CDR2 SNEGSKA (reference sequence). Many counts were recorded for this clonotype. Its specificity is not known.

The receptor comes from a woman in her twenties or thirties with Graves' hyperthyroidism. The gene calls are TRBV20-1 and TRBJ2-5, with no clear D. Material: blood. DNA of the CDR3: TGCTCCGGCTGGGGAAACAAAGAGACCCAGTACTTC. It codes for CSGWGNKETQYF.